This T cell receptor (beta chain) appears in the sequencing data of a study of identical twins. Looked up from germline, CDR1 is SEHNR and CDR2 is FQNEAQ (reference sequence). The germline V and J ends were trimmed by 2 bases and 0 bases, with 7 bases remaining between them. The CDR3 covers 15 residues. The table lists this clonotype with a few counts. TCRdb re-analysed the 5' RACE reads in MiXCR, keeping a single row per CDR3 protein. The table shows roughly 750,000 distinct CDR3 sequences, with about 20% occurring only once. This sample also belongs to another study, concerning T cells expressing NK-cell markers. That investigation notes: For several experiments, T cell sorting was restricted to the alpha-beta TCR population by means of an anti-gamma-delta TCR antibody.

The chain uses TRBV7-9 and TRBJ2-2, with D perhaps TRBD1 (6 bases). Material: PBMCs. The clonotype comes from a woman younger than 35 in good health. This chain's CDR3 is CASSLQGTNTGELFF. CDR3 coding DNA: TGTGCCAGCAGCTTACAGGGGACGAACACCGGGGAGCTGTTTTTT.